Each of the 15 T cell receptor beta chains below was sequenced from the same sample in a study of identifying expanded T cells in peripheral blood. Clones were sequenced by immunoSEQ multiplex PCR, and TCRdb holds only the in-frame ones, with some missing. The table lists 50,000 to 65,000 clones, around nine tenths of them singletons. The sample consisted of blood. The origin of the receptors is a person between 18 and 75 years old in good health.

The rearrangement joins TRBV11-3 to TRBJ2-4, with a tentative D call TRBD2 (6 bases). The V end was cut by 6 bases, the J end by 7 bases, with 13 bases between. Germline lookup yields CDR1 SGHNT and CDR2 YENEEA. The length of the CDR3 is 13 residues. In nucleotides, the CDR3 is TGTGCCAGCAGTTATGCGGGGATGAACATTCAGTACTTC. It translates to CASSYAGMNIQYF.

This clone was recorded a few times. The chain combines TRBV7-2 with TRBJ2-2; a weak D match, TRBD1 (6 bases). CDR3 length equals 16 residues. V lost 5 bases to trimming and J lost 6 bases, with 19 bases between them. Germline CDR1 and CDR2: SGHTA and FQGNSA. The CDR3 DNA follows: TGTGCCAGCAGCCCCCTACAGGGTGGTGGGTCCGGGGAGCTGTTTTTT. This codes for CASSPLQGGGSGELFF. The whole variable domain, remainder taken from reference TRBV7-2 and TRBJ2-2, is GAGVSQSPSNKVTEKGKDVELRCDPISGHTALYWYRQSLGQGLEFLIYFQGNSAPDKSGLPSDRFSAERTGGSVSTLTIQRTQQEDSAVYLCASSPLQGGGSGELFFGEGSRLTVL.

The chain joins TRBV29-1 to TRBJ2-5, with unresolved D. V was cut by 7 bases and J by 3 bases, with 18 bases left in between. CDR1 and CDR2 (germline): SQVTM, ANQGSEA. The CDR3 contains 14 residues. CDR3 residues: CSATPMKGKETQYF. The CDR3 region has the DNA TGCAGCGCCACCCCCATGAAGGGTAAAGAGACCCAGTACTTC. The variable domain in full, with the rest retrieved from reference TRBV29-1 and TRBJ2-5, is SAVISQKPSRDICQRGTSLTIQCQVDSQVTMMFWYRQQPGQSLTLIATANQGSEATYESGFVIDKFPISRPNLTFSTLTVSNMSPEDSSIYLCSATPMKGKETQYFGPGTRLLVL.

CDR3 sequence reads: CASSFQGQNTEAFF. The CDR3, as DNA: TGCGCCAGCAGCTTCCAGGGACAGAACACTGAAGCTTTCTTT. The chain is built from TRBV5-1 and TRBJ1-1; possibly TRBD1 for D (6 bases). The V and J ends lost 2 bases and 1 base respectively, with 9 bases between them. Germline V gene sequence: CDR1 SGHRS, CDR2 YFSETQ. This CDR3 is 14 amino acids long.

This clone was observed once. The V gene is TRBV2, the J gene TRBJ1-4, with TRBD1 as a possible D gene (5 bases). V was trimmed by 5 bases and J by 14 bases, leaving 18 bases between them. The germline CDR1 and CDR2 sequences are SNHLY and FYNNEI. The CDR3 totals 13 residues. The CDR3 DNA reads as TGTGCCAGCAGTTTGACCGGGACCTTGAATCTGTTTTTT. Residues: CASSLTGTLNLFF.

The V call is TRBV7-9, the J call TRBJ1-4; 7 nucleotides match TRBD1. J lost 2 bases, V lost 2 bases, and 2 bases had no gene match. Germline V lookup: CDR1 SEHNR, CDR2 FQNEAQ (reference sequence). The CDR3 runs 15 residues. CDR3 sequence reads: CASSLKGGTNEKLFF. As DNA, the CDR3 is TGTGCCAGCAGCTTAAAAGGGGGCACTAATGAAAAACTGTTTTTT.

The chain carries TRBV7-2 and TRBJ1-1, with D possibly being TRBD1 (5 bases). The CDR3 has 15 residues. The V end was cut by 1 base, the J end by 3 bases, with 12 bases between. The germline V gene has CDR1 SGHTA and CDR2 FQGNSA. For the CDR3, the DNA is TGTGCCAGCAGCTTAGTCTCAGGGTCGGACACTGAAGCTTTCTTT. Translating gives CASSLVSGSDTEAFF.

V is TRBV6-6 and J is TRBJ2-1; perhaps TRBD1 as D (5 bases). V was trimmed by 1 base and J by 6 bases, leaving 10 bases between them. The germline CDR1 and CDR2 sequences are MNHNY and SVGAGI (reference sequence). This CDR3 comprises 14 residues. DNA of the CDR3: TGTGCCAGCAGTTACTGGGGCAGGGTCAATGAGCAGTTCTTC. Its translation is CASSYWGRVNEQFF.

The rearrangement uses TRBV7-2 and TRBJ2-1; 10 nucleotides agree with TRBD1. The CDR3 is 13 residues long. Germline lookup yields CDR1 SGHTA and CDR2 FQGNSA. V shed 6 bases and J 7 bases; nucleotides not matched to a gene: 3. This CDR3 is CASRDRGRNEQFF. The CDR3, as DNA: TGTGCCAGCAGAGACAGGGGGCGGAATGAGCAGTTCTTC. The complete variable domain, with remaining parts taken from reference TRBV7-2 and TRBJ2-1, reads GAGVSQSPSNKVTEKGKDVELRCDPISGHTALYWYRQSLGQGLEFLIYFQGNSAPDKSGLPSDRFSAERTGGSVSTLTIQRTQQEDSAVYLCASRDRGRNEQFFGPGTRLTVL.

The chain combines TRBV7-2 with TRBJ2-3; perhaps TRBD2 as D (6 bases). The germline CDR1 and CDR2 sequences are SGHTA and FQGNSA. V was trimmed by 2 bases and J by 0 bases, leaving 15 bases between them. The CDR3 covers 17 residues. The CDR3 is CASSLLPGLSSTDTQYF. In DNA, the CDR3 is TGTGCCAGCAGCTTACTTCCGGGACTCTCTAGCACAGATACGCAGTATTTT.

The chain has TRBV10-3 and TRBJ1-2, with 9 nucleotides matching TRBD1. V lost 8 bases, J lost 7 bases, and 11 bases stayed unmatched. The CDR3 spans 14 residues. Germline V lookup: CDR1 ENHRY, CDR2 SYGVKD. This CDR3 is CAIPADRGSGGYTF. CDR3 nucleotides: TGTGCCATCCCGGCGGACAGGGGATCGGGTGGCTACACCTTC.

The chain is built from TRBV19 and TRBJ1-4, with TRBD1 matching 9 bases. The V gene's germline CDR1 is LNHDA and CDR2 SQIVND (reference sequence). The CDR3 contains 15 residues. Germline trimming cut 5 bases from V and 5 bases from J; bases unmatched to any gene: 6. CDR3 residues: CASSFTGGANEKLFF. DNA for the CDR3: TGTGCCAGTAGTTTCACAGGGGGCGCGAATGAAAAACTGTTTTTT.

The chain uses TRBV27 and TRBJ2-4, with 13 bases aligning to TRBD2. Germline V gives CDR1 MNHEY, CDR2 SMNVEV (reference sequence). V trimming: 5 bases; J trimming: 10 bases; junction bases outside the gene matches: 8. The CDR3 is 15 amino acids. Here the CDR3 reads CASSTTSGRARIQYF. The DNA for the CDR3 is TGTGCCAGCAGTACAACTAGCGGGAGGGCCCGGATTCAGTACTTC.

The genes are TRBV7-2 and TRBJ1-5; TRBD1 matches at 7 bases. This CDR3 spans 15 amino acids. CDR1 is SGHTA and CDR2 is FQGNSA in the germline V gene. V was pared by 4 bases and J by 7 bases, with 10 bases of the junction left unmatched. This CDR3 is CASSSTGVVRQPQHF. The CDR3 DNA follows: TGTGCCAGCAGCTCTACAGGGGTAGTCAGGCAGCCCCAGCATTTT.

The chain combines TRBV7-2 with TRBJ2-7; 11 bases agree with TRBD2. Germline V gene data show CDR1 as SGHTA and CDR2 as FQGNSA. Losses at the gene ends were 10 bases for V and 7 bases for J; bases not matched to a gene: 6. The CDR3 has 12 residues. CDR3 DNA: TGTGCCATACTAGCGGGAGCGAATGAGCAGTACTTC. Translation gives CAILAGANEQYF.